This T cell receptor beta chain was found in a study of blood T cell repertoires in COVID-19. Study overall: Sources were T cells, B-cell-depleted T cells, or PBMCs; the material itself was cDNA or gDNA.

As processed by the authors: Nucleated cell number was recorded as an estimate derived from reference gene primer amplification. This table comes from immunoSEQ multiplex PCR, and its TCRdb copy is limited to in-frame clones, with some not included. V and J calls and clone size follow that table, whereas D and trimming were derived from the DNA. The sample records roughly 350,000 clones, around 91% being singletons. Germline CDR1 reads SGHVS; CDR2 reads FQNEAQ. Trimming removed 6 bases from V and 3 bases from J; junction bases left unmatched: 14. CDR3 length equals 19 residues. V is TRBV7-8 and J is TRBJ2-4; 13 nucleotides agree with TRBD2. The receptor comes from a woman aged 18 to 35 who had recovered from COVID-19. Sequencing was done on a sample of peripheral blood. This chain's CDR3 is CASRPLGLAGTLGKNIQYF. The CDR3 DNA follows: TGTGCCAGCAGACCCCTGGGACTAGCGGGGACCTTAGGCAAAAACATTCAGTACTTC. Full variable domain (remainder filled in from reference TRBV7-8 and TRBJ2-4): GAGVSQSPRYKVAKRGQDVALRCDPISGHVSLFWYQQALGQGPEFLTYFQNEAQLDKSGLPSDRFFAERPEGSVSTLKIQRTQQEDSAVYLCASRPLGLAGTLGKNIQYFGAGTRLSVL.